A selection of T cell receptor beta chains follows, all from one sample in a study of sequential checkpoint blockade in melanoma. The repertoire was sequenced with immunoSEQ multiplex PCR; TCRdb's copy has only in-frame clones and lacks some. The sample contains around 11,000 clones, approximately 71% of which appear only once. The material sequenced was CD8+ T cells sorted from blood (inferred from file names), taken from a patient given nivolumab and ipilimumab in sequence. The receptors derive from a human donor with melanoma. The CDR3 runs from the conserved cysteine through the conserved F or W. The D gene is left open where the match is weak. Expanded clones get a size class; other rows say once, few or many, or leave the size out.

>TRBJ2-7|-|TRBV4-1|few
TGCGCCAGCAGCCCCCCTGGGAGGTCCTACGAGCAGTACTTC
CASSPPGRSYEQYF
>TRBJ2-1|TRBD2|TRBV18|-
TGTGCCAGCTCGAACCCTAGCGGGAGGAGTGACAATGAGCAGTTCTTC
CASSNPSGRSDNEQFF
>TRBJ2-2|TRBD1|TRBV19|-
TGTGCCAGTGCTCCGGGACAGGGTATCACCGGGGAGCTGTTTTTT
CASAPGQGITGELFF
>TRBJ2-2|-|TRBV4-1|-
TGCGCCAGCAGCCCTCCCACCGGGGAGCTGTTTTTT
CASSPPTGELFF
>TRBJ2-7|TRBD1|TRBV27|-
TGTGCCAGCAGTTTCTCGACAGGGGGGAACTACGAGCAGTACTTC
CASSFSTGGNYEQYF
>TRBJ1-2|TRBD1|TRBV19|-
TGTGCCAGTAGTCCCGCCTACAGGGGCGTTTATGGCTACACCTTC
CASSPAYRGVYGYTF
>TRBJ1-5|-|TRBV19|-
TGTGCCAGTGAGCCGAGGGGCAATCAGCCCCAGCATTTT
CASEPRGNQPQHF
>TRBJ2-7|TRBD1|TRBV13|once
TGTGCCAGCAGCTCTCTCGGGACAGGGATCCACGAGCAGTACTTC
CASSSLGTGIHEQYF
>TRBJ1-1|TRBD1|TRBV14|-
TGTGCCAGCAAGACAGCAGGGGGCACTGAAGCTTTCTTT
CASKTAGGTEAFF
>TRBJ2-7|-|TRBV10-3|-
TGTGCCATCAGTGAGTCGGGGGAGGCGGGCTACGAGCAGTACTTC
CAISESGEAGYEQYF
>TRBJ2-7|-|TRBV7-8|few
TGTGCTATCAGGTTAGGGCAGGCATACGAGCAGTACTTC
CAIRLGQAYEQYF
>TRBJ2-7|-|TRBV9|-
TGTGCCAGCAGCCCAGGGGACCGAGTCTACGAGCAGTACTTC
CASSPGDRVYEQYF
>TRBJ2-7|-|TRBV4-1|-
TGCGCCAGCAGCCAAGAGGACTGGGGAGAAGTTCCCTACGAGCAGTACTTC
CASSQEDWGEVPYEQYF
>TRBJ2-2|-|TRBV7-8|-
TGTGCCAGCAGCCCCCCCCCAGAAACCGGGGAGCTGTTTTTT
CASSPPPETGELFF
>TRBJ2-1|TRBD2|TRBV2|-
TGTGCCAGCAGTGAAGCCCTACTAGCGGGGCAGTTCTTC
CASSEALLAGQFF
>TRBJ2-2|TRBD2|TRBV7-9|-
TGTGCCAGCAGCTTAGGACTAGCGGGATCAGTCGGGGAGCTGTTTTTT
CASSLGLAGSVGELFF
>TRBJ2-5|TRBD1|TRBV7-8|-
TGTGCCAGCAGCGCGGACAGGCAAGAGACCCAGTACTTC
CASSADRQETQYF
>TRBJ1-1|-|TRBV2|-
TGTGCCAGCAGGCCCGAACAGGGCTTAAACACTGAAGCTTTCTTT
CASRPEQGLNTEAFF
>TRBJ2-7|-|TRBV2|-
TGTGCCAGCAGTCCGGCCTCAGGGCCCCTACACGAGCAGTACTTC
CASSPASGPLHEQYF
>TRBJ1-2|-|TRBV19|-
TGTGCCAGTAGTATAGACGTTAACTATGGCTACACCTTC
CASSIDVNYGYTF
>TRBJ1-2|-|TRBV19|few
TGTGCCAGTAGTATAGACCTATGGTCGGGCTACACCTTC
CASSIDLWSGYTF
>TRBJ2-7|TRBD1|TRBV4-1|-
TGCGCCAGCAGCCACTCCGTCGGGACAGGGATCCACGAGCAGTACTTC
CASSHSVGTGIHEQYF
>TRBJ2-2|TRBD2|TRBV2|-
TGTGCCAGCAGCCGGGGGACTAGCGGGGCCGGGGAGCTGTTTTTT
CASSRGTSGAGELFF
>TRBJ1-6|TRBD1|TRBV19|few
TGTGCCAGTAGTTGGGACAGGGGTTATAATTCACCCCTCCACTTT
CASSWDRGYNSPLHF
>TRBJ1-6|-|TRBV27|-
TGTGCCAGCAGTTCCTGGGCAGGGGCGGTAGATTCACCCCTCCACTTT
CASSSWAGAVDSPLHF